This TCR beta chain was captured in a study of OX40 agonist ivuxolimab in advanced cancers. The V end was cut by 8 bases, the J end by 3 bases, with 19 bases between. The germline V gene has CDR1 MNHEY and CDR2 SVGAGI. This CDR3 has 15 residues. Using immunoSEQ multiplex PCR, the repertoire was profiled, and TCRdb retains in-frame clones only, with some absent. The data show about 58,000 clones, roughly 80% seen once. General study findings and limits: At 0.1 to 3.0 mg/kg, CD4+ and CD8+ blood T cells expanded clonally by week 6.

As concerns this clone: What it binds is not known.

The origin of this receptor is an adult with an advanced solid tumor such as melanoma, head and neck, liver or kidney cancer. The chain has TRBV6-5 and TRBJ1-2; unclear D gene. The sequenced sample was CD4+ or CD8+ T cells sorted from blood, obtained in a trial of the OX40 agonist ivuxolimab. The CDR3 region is CASAAYGSLDYGYTF. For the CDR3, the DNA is TGTGCCAGCGCGGCTTACGGCTCCCTCGACTATGGCTACACCTTC.